This T cell receptor (beta chain) was sequenced in a study of T cells in lung cancer brain metastases. Germline CDR1 reads LGHNA; CDR2 reads YSLEER. V was trimmed by 1 base and J by 5 bases, leaving 15 bases between them. This CDR3 region has 16 residues. TCRdb keeps only in-frame clones here, not all; method: immunoSEQ multiplex PCR. The repertoire includes 4,500 or so clones, about 88% of them detected once, and approximately 5.4% sits in the top ten. Remarks on this clone: The antigen is not known.

Broader study findings: The complete infiltrating T cell repertoire may not have been retrieved from FFPE.

The chain has TRBV4-3 and TRBJ2-1; D not resolved. The TCR sequence derives from a woman aged 50 to 60 with non-small cell lung cancer. Specimen: tumor tissue from the primary lung tumor. The CDR3 nucleotides read TGCGCCAGCAGCCAAGTGGTTAAGGCTGGTAACAATGAGCAGTTCTTC. It specifies CASSQVVKAGNNEQFF.